A single sample gave rise to the 3 T cell receptor beta chains below, sequenced in a study of regulatory T cells in long-lasting Graves disease. Arm-PCR of CDR3 regions and iRepertoire HTBI primers were the basis on which TCR beta libraries were built. TCRdb re-analysed the multiplex PCR reads in MiXCR, keeping a single row per CDR3 protein. The sample carries 400,000 or so distinct CDR3 sequences, 20% to 25% recorded once. Time point here: persistent/refractory GD, antithyroid drugs over 5 years with positive TRAb. Isolated PBMC RNA provided the starting material for the TCR library. Material: peripheral blood mononuclear cells (PBMCs), obtained when the disease was refractory, from a patient treated with antithyroid drugs. These receptors were obtained from a female donor with Graves disease.

This clonotype has only a few counts. This chain links TRBV20-1 with TRBJ2-5; D may correspond to TRBD1 or TRBD2 (5 bases each). The CDR3 covers 16 residues. Trimming removed 6 bases at V and 5 bases at J, with 25 bases between. The V gene's germline CDR1 is DFQATT and CDR2 SNEGSKA (reference sequence). The CDR3 DNA follows: TGCAGTGCAGACATGTCCGCAGCGGTGAAGGGGGAGACCCAGTACTTC. This sequence encodes CSADMSAAVKGETQYF.

This clonotype was seen a few times. The junction does not match germline at one end; this may be a read error. The rearrangement links TRBV28 to TRBJ2-6; tentatively, D is TRBD1 or TRBD2 (5 bases each). This CDR3 region has 16 residues. From germline, CDR1 is MDHEN and CDR2 SYDVKM. The CDR3 nucleotides are TGTGCCAGCAGTTTAGAGCCGGGATCCGGGGCCAACGTCCTGGCTTTC. Its translation: CASSLEPGSGANVLAF.

The chain links TRBV6-1 to TRBJ1-1, with no clear D. Between the trimmed V and J ends, which lost 5 bases and 6 bases, there was a span of 19 bases. CDR1 MNHNS and CDR2 SASEGT come from the germline V gene. This CDR3 comprises 15 residues. CDR3 in amino acids: CASSPSWVRRSEAFF. For the CDR3, the DNA is TGTGCCAGCAGTCCTAGCTGGGTCAGGAGGTCTGAAGCTTTCTTT.